These T cell receptor beta chains were read from a single sample in a study of OX40 agonist ivuxolimab in advanced cancers. Profiling relied on immunoSEQ multiplex PCR, and the TCRdb table lists in-frame clones only, not all of them. Of roughly 80,000 clones in the sample, roughly 80% are singletons; the top ten hold around 6.6%. Sequences were derived from CD4+ or CD8+ T cells sorted from blood, sampled in a trial of the OX40 agonist ivuxolimab. These receptors originate from an adult with an advanced solid tumor such as melanoma, head and neck, liver or kidney cancer. Both conserved end residues are part of each CDR3. D genes are given only for firm matches. Size is stated for part of the rows, as once, few or many counts, or as a class when the clone is expanded.

j_call | d_call | v_call | clone_size | cdr3_nt | cdr3_aa
TRBJ2-1 | NA | TRBV5-1 | NA | TGCGCCAGCAGCTTGGACGGAAGTCGGGACTACAATGAGCAGTTCTTC | CASSLDGSRDYNEQFF
TRBJ2-1 | NA | TRBV19 | NA | TGTGCCAGTAGTATTGTAGAGGGATACAATGAGCAGTTCTTC | CASSIVEGYNEQFF
TRBJ1-3 | NA | TRBV13 | NA | TGTGCCAGCAGCCTATTAACAGGCGGCTCTGGAAACACCATATATTTT | CASSLLTGGSGNTIYF
TRBJ1-5 | NA | TRBV7-6 | medium-sized | TGTGCCAGCAGCAAAACCCCGGAAAATAGCAATCAGCCCCAGCATTTT | CASSKTPENSNQPQHF
TRBJ1-1 | NA | TRBV7-7 | once | TGTGCCAGCAGCTTAAGTAAGAACACTGAAGCTTTCTTT | CASSLSKNTEAFF
TRBJ2-7 | TRBD1 | TRBV27 | NA | TGTGCCAGCAGTCCAATGACAGGGTCGGTCGACGAGCAGTACTTC | CASSPMTGSVDEQYF
TRBJ2-7 | TRBD2 | TRBV4-3 | once | TGCGCCAGCAGCCCACAACTAGCGGGAGGGTCCTACGAGCAGTACTTC | CASSPQLAGGSYEQYF
TRBJ2-7 | NA | TRBV15 | NA | TGTGCCACCAGCCGATCCGAGGGGGCGGGAAACTACGAGCAGTACTTC | CATSRSEGAGNYEQYF
TRBJ2-1 | TRBD1 | TRBV5-1 | NA | TGCGCCAGCAGCACCGGACAGGGGGGGCATAAGGTGCAGTTCTTC | CASSTGQGGHKVQFF
TRBJ2-3 | TRBD2 | TRBV7-6 | once | TGTGCCAGCAGCTCTAGACTAGCTAGCACAGATACGCAGTATTTT | CASSSRLASTDTQYF
TRBJ2-7 | NA | TRBV7-2 | NA | TGTGCCAGCAGCTTAGGCAGACAGGACCTCTTCTACGAGCAGTACTTC | CASSLGRQDLFYEQYF
TRBJ2-2 | NA | TRBV29-1 | NA | TGCAGCGTCGGGAACACCGGGGAGCTGTTTTTT | CSVGNTGELFF
TRBJ1-1 | TRBD1 | TRBV6-5 | NA | TGTGCCAGCAGTCAAACCGGACAGGAGGACACTGAAGCTTTCTTT | CASSQTGQEDTEAFF
TRBJ1-5 | NA | TRBV2 | NA | TGTGCCAGCACCTTTGGGGGATTTAGCAATCAGCCCCAGCATTTT | CASTFGGFSNQPQHF
TRBJ2-1 | TRBD2 | TRBV28 | NA | TGTGCCAGCAGTTTACGTGGGACTAGCGGATACAATGAGCAGTTCTTC | CASSLRGTSGYNEQFF
TRBJ2-7 | TRBD2 | TRBV4-1 | NA | TGCGCCAGCAGCCAGCTACTGGGACTAGCGGGAGAGGAATACGAGCAGTACTTC | CASSQLLGLAGEEYEQYF
TRBJ2-5 | TRBD2 | TRBV6-5 | NA | TGTGCCAGCACCCCCCGGGCTAGCGGTCTGGGGACCCAGTACTTC | CASTPRASGLGTQYF
TRBJ2-3 | NA | TRBV30 | few | TGTGCCTGGAGCGGACAATTTTTCACAGATACGCAGTATTTT | CAWSGQFFTDTQYF
TRBJ2-1 | NA | TRBV30 | once | TGTGCCTGGAGATCTTCCAGCTCCTACAATGAGCAGTTCTTC | CAWRSSSSYNEQFF
TRBJ1-2 | NA | TRBV5-6 | NA | TGTGCCAGCAGCCCCGGATCTAACTATGGCTACACCTTC | CASSPGSNYGYTF
TRBJ2-7 | TRBD1 | TRBV7-6 | once | TGTGCCAGCAGCCAAGGGACAGGGAAGTACGAGCAGTACTTC | CASSQGTGKYEQYF
TRBJ1-5 | NA | TRBV6-5 | NA | TGTGCCAGCAGCCAAAGCGGGGGGGTAGGTCAGCCCCAGCATTTT | CASSQSGGVGQPQHF
TRBJ2-4 | TRBD1 | TRBV6-7 | NA | TGTGCCAGCAGTTTAGCCGCAGGGGGCAAGGGCGAGTCCAAAAACATTCAGTACTTC | CASSLAAGGKGESKNIQYF
TRBJ2-3 | NA | TRBV5-1 | NA | TGCGCCAGCAGCTTGATGAGCGGTGCGCAGTATTTT | CASSLMSGAQYF
TRBJ2-5 | TRBD1 | TRBV30 | NA | TGTGCCTGGGGACAGGGCCAAGAGACCCAGTACTTC | CAWGQGQETQYF
TRBJ2-6 | NA | TRBV13 | NA | TGTGCCAGCAGCTTAGCCGGGGCCAACGTCCTGACTTTC | CASSLAGANVLTF
TRBJ2-2 | TRBD2 | TRBV7-7 | NA | TGTGCTAGCAGCAGCGGGGGGCTCACCGGGGAGCTGTTTTTT | CASSSGGLTGELFF
TRBJ2-7 | TRBD1 | TRBV20-1 | NA | TGCAGTGCTGGGACAGGGGACGAGCAGTACTTC | CSAGTGDEQYF
TRBJ1-3 | NA | TRBV15 | NA | TGTGCCACCAGCAGAGATCGGGGCACTGGAAACACCATATATTTT | CATSRDRGTGNTIYF
TRBJ1-4 | TRBD1 | TRBV5-4 | NA | TGTGCCAGCAGCGCCCGACAGGGAGTTAATGAAAAACTGTTTTTT | CASSARQGVNEKLFF
TRBJ2-7 | NA | TRBV4-2 | NA | TGTGCCAGCACCGCGACCCAAAGCTCCTACGAGCAGTACTTC | CASTATQSSYEQYF
TRBJ2-3 | TRBD1 | TRBV2 | NA | TGTGCCAGCAGTGGTATGGCAGGGGGAGCAGATACGCAGTATTTT | CASSGMAGGADTQYF
TRBJ1-4 | NA | TRBV6-5 | NA | TGTGCCAGCGCCAGGTCGTCAAATGAAAAACTGTTTTTT | CASARSSNEKLFF
TRBJ2-5 | TRBD2 | TRBV6-6 | once | TGTGCCAGCAGTTACTCCCGGGGGGAAGAGACCCAGTACTTC | CASSYSRGEETQYF
TRBJ1-2 | TRBD1 | TRBV14 | NA | TGTGCCAGCAGCATCCGGGACAGGGGGCAAGGCTACACCTTC | CASSIRDRGQGYTF
TRBJ1-4 | NA | TRBV4-3 | medium-sized | TGCGCCAGCAGCCGGGCGTTAGGGATGGGGGAAAAACTGTTTTTT | CASSRALGMGEKLFF
TRBJ2-7 | NA | TRBV15 | NA | TGTGCCACCAGTGAGGGAGTCGGGATCTACGAGCAGTACTTC | CATSEGVGIYEQYF
TRBJ2-2 | NA | TRBV7-2 | NA | TGTGCCAGCAGTCAAGAGAGTAGAACCGGGGAGCTGTTTTTT | CASSQESRTGELFF
TRBJ2-2 | TRBD1 | TRBV9 | NA | TGTGCCAGCAGCGCGAGACAGGGATCGAACACCGGGGAGCTGTTTTTT | CASSARQGSNTGELFF
TRBJ1-1 | TRBD1 | TRBV10-3 | NA | TGTGCCATCAGTGTCACAGGGGGCGGCACTGAAGCTTTCTTT | CAISVTGGGTEAFF
TRBJ2-6 | TRBD1 | TRBV5-1 | NA | TGCGCCAGCAGCCCGGGACAGCCCGGGGCCAACGTCCTGACTTTC | CASSPGQPGANVLTF
TRBJ1-2 | NA | TRBV13 | NA | TGTGCCAGCAGCTTTCCATATGGCTACACCTTC | CASSFPYGYTF
TRBJ1-1 | NA | TRBV7-9 | NA | TGTGCCAGCAGCTTAGGTTCCATCCTTAACACTGAAGCTTTCTTT | CASSLGSILNTEAFF
TRBJ2-2 | NA | TRBV5-8 | NA | TGTGCCAGCAGCTTGGAGGGGACCGGGGAGCTGTTTTTT | CASSLEGTGELFF
TRBJ2-2 | TRBD2 | TRBV19 | NA | TGTGCCAGTAGAACGAGACTAGCGGGCATACCCCAAGGGGGCACCGGGGAGCTGTTTTTT | CASRTRLAGIPQGGTGELFF
TRBJ1-2 | NA | TRBV27 | NA | TGTGCCAGCAGTTTAGGTCCAGCATATGGCTACACCTTC | CASSLGPAYGYTF
TRBJ2-1 | TRBD1 | TRBV5-1 | NA | TGCGCCAGCAGCTCAGGACAGGGGGCGTTGGAGCAGTTCTTC | CASSSGQGALEQFF
TRBJ2-1 | TRBD1 | TRBV28 | NA | TGTGCCAGCACCCGGGACAGGGGTTCTAATGAGCAGTTCTTC | CASTRDRGSNEQFF
TRBJ1-1 | TRBD1 | TRBV19 | NA | TGTGCCAGTAGACCTGGACAGGGTAGGGACACTGAAGCTTTCTTT | CASRPGQGRDTEAFF
TRBJ2-7 | TRBD2 | TRBV25-1 | NA | TGTGCCAGCAGTGAACAGGTTAGCGGGAGTTACGAGCAGTACTTC | CASSEQVSGSYEQYF
TRBJ2-5 | NA | TRBV6-6 | NA | TGTGCCAGCACTTTATTGGGGACCGAAGAGACCCAGTACTTC | CASTLLGTEETQYF
TRBJ2-3 | NA | TRBV15 | NA | TGTGCCACCAGCAGAGGTGAGGTTAGTACAGATACGCAGTATTTT | CATSRGEVSTDTQYF
TRBJ1-4 | TRBD1 | TRBV13 | NA | TGTGCCAGCAGCCCGACAGGGCCGTGGGGTAGCGAAAAACTGTTTTTT | CASSPTGPWGSEKLFF
TRBJ2-1 | NA | TRBV6-1 | once | TGTGCCAGCAGTGAGGCGGGGCACTCGAGATATGAGCAGTTCTTC | CASSEAGHSRYEQFF
TRBJ2-3 | NA | TRBV19 | NA | TGTGCCAGTAGTCGTACAGTCGGCACAGATACGCAGTATTTT | CASSRTVGTDTQYF
TRBJ2-5 | NA | TRBV6-1 | NA | TGTGCCAGCAGTTCACGCCTCCCAGAGACCCAGTACTTC | CASSSRLPETQYF
TRBJ2-2 | NA | TRBV4-3 | once | TGCGCCAGCAGCCAAGCGGGGGTGGGCAGGAACACCGGGGAGCTGTTTTTT | CASSQAGVGRNTGELFF
TRBJ2-1 | TRBD1 | TRBV10-3 | NA | TGTGCCATCAGTGAGGCCGGGACAGGGTATGTATACAATGAGCAGTTCTTC | CAISEAGTGYVYNEQFF
TRBJ1-4 | NA | TRBV4-2 | NA | TGTGCCAGCAGCCAAGTATCAAGTGCAACTAATGAAAAACTGTTTTTT | CASSQVSSATNEKLFF